This entry concerns a single T cell receptor beta chain. The data belong to a study of blood T cell repertoires in COVID-19. As for the study in general: The cDNA or gDNA used as material had been derived from T cells, B-cell-depleted T cells, or PBMCs.

The protocol was immunoSEQ multiplex PCR, while the TCRdb copy is restricted to in-frame clones and leaves out a portion. The sample consists of roughly 250,000 clones, roughly four fifths of them appearing once. CDR1 and CDR2 (germline): MDHEN, SYDVKM. Trimming cost V 7 bases and J 6 bases, with 17 bases left between them. This CDR3 is built from 14 residues. The rearrangement links TRBV28 to TRBJ2-3; no reliable D call. Input material: peripheral blood. This TCR was recovered from a woman in her forties or fifties with acute or convalescent COVID-19. CDR3 amino acids: CASTPVGEVDTQYF. As DNA, the CDR3 is TGTGCCAGCACCCCGGTCGGCGAGGTGGATACGCAGTATTTT.